This record looks at one T cell receptor (beta chain) sequence and its context. The germline CDR1 and CDR2 sequences are LGHNA and YNFKEQ. CDR3 length equals 14 residues. This sample was taken from a study of monozygotic twins with inflammatory bowel disease. The total RNA came straight from whole blood, and T cells were not sorted beforehand. The template-switching step introduced UMIs that carried a 6-nucleotide sample barcode. TCRdb reprocessed the 5' RACE reads, with one entry per CDR3 protein and no DNA. The sample data list under 150,000 distinct CDR3 sequences. The chain recombines TRBV4-2 with TRBJ1-6; TCRdb's assignment of TRBD1 cannot be checked, as there is no DNA. Material for sequencing was blood. The source of this sequence is a human donor with ulcerative colitis or Crohn's disease, or a healthy co-twin of an affected twin (not recorded which). This CDR3 is CASSFDRGQPPLHF.